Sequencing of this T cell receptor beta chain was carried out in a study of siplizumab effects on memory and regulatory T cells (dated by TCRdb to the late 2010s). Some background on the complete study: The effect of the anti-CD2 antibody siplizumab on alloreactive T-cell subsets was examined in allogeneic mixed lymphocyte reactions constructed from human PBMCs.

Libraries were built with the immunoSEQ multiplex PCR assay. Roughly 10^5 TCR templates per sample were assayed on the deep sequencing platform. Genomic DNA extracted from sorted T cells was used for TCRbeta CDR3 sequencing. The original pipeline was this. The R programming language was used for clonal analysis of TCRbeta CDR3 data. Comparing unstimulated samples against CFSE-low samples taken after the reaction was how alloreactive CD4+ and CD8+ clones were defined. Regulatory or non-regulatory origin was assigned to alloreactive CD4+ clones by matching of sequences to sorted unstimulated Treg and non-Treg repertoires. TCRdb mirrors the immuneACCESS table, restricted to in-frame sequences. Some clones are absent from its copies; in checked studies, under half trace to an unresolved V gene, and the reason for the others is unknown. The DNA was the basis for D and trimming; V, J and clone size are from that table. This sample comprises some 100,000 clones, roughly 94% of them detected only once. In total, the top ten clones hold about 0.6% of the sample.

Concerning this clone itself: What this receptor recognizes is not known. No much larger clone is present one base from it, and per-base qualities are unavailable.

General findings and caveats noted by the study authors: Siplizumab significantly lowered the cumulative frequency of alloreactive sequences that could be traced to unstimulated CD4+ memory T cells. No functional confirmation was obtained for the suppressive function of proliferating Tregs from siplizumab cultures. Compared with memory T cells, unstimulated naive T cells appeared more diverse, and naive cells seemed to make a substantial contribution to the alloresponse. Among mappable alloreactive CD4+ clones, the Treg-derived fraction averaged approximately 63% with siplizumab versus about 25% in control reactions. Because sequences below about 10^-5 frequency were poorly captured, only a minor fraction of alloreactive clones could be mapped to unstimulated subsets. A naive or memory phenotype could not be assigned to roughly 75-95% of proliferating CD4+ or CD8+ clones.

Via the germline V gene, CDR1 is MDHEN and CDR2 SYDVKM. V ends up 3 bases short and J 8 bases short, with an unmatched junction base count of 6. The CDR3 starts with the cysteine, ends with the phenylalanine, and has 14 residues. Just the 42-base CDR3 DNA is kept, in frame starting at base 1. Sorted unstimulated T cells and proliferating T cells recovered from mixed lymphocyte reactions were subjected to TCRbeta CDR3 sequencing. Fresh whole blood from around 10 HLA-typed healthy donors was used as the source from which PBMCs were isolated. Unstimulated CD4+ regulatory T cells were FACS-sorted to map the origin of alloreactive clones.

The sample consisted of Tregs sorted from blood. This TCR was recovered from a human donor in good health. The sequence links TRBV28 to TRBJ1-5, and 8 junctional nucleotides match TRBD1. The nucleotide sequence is TGTGCCAGCAGTTTCGTTCGACAGGGGAAGCCCCAGCATTTT. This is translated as CASSFVRQGKPQHF.